This T cell receptor (beta chain) was obtained from a study of blood T cell repertoires in COVID-19. On the study more broadly: The origin of the acute and convalescent COVID-19 samples was the United States, Italy and Spain. T cells, B-cell-depleted T cells, or PBMCs supplied cDNA or gDNA.

As originally analysed: Amplification with reference gene primers provided the estimates of nucleated cell counts. The method was immunoSEQ multiplex PCR; TCRdb's version includes in-frame clones alone and lacks a portion of them. V and J calls plus clone size are reproduced from that table; the DNA served to infer D and trimming. The table includes fewer than 90,000 clones, about 80% detected once. The CDR3 covers 14 residues. This chain connects TRBV12-2 to TRBJ2-7; the table calls TRBD1, which could not be checked here. TRBV12-2 is shown as a pseudogene. This TCR was recovered from a human donor in a cohort sampled during active COVID-19. The sample was peripheral blood. The chain's CDR3 is CASRLRDRDGEQYF. CDR3 nucleotides: TGTGCAAGTCGCTTAAGGGACAGGGACGGCGAGCAGTACTTC.